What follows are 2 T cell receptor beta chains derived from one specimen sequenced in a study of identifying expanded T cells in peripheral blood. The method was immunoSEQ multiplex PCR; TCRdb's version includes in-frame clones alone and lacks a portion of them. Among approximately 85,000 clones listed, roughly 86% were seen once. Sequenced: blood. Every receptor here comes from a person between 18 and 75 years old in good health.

CDR3 DNA sequence: TGTGCCAGCAGCCTCTTCATGGATAATGAGCAGTTCTTC. This gives the protein CASSLFMDNEQFF. The rearrangement uses TRBV6-5 and TRBJ2-1; D not resolved. The V and J ends lost 6 bases and 7 bases respectively, with 13 bases between them. Germline loops: CDR1 MNHEY, CDR2 SVGAGI. CDR3 size: 13 residues.

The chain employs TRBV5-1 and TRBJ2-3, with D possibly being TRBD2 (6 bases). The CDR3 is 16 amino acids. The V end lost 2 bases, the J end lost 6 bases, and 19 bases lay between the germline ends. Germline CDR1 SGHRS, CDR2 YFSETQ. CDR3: CASSFFSTGAGDTQYF. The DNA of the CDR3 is TGCGCCAGCAGCTTTTTTTCAACGGGAGCAGGGGATACGCAGTATTTT.